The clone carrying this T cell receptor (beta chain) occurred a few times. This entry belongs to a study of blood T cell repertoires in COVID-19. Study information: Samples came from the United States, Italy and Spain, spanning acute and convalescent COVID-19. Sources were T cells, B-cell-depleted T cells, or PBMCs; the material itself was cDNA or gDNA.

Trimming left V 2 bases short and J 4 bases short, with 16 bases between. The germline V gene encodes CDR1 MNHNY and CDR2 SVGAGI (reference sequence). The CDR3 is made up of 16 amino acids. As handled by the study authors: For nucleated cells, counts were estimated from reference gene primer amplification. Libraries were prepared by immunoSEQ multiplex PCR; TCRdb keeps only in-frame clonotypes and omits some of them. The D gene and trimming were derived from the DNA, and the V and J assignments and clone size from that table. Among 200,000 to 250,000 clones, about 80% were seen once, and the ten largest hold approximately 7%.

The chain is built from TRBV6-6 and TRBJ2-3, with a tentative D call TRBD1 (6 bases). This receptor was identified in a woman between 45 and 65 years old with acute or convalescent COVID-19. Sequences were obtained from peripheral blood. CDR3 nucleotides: TGTGCCAGCAGTTACATCCCCAGGGGCGGTTCAGATACGCAGTATTTT. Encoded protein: CASSYIPRGGSDTQYF.